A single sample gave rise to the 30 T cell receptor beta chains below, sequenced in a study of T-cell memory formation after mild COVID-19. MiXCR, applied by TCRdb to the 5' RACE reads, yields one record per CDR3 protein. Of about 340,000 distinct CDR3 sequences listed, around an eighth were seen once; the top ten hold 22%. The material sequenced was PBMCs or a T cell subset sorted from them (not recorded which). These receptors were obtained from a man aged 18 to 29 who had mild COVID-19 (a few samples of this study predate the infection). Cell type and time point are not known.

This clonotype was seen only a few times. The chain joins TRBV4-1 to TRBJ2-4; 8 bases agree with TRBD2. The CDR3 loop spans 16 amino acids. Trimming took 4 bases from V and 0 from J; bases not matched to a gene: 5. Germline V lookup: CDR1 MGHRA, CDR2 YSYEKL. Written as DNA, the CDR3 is TGCGCCAGCAGCCGGCTAGCGGGCCTAGCCAAAAACATTCAGTACTTC. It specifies CASSRLAGLAKNIQYF.

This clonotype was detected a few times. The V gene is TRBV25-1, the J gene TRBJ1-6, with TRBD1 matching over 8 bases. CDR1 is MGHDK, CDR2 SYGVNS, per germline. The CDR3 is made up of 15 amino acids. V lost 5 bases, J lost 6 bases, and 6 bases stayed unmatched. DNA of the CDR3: TGTGCCAGCAGTCCCCATCAGGGGGCTAATTCACCCCTCCACTTT. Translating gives CASSPHQGANSPLHF.

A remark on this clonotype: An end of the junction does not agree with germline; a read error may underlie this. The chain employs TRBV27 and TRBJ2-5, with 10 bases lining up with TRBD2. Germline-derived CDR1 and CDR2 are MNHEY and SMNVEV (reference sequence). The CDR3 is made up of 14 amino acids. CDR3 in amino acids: CASSGTSVGEAQYF. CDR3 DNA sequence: TGTGCCAGTTCCGGGACTAGCGTAGGAGAGGCCCAGTACTTC.

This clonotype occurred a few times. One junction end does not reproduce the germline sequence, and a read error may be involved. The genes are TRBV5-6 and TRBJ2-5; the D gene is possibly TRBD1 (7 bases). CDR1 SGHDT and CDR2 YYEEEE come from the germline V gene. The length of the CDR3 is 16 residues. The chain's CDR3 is CASSLTGRGAQEAQYF. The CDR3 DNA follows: TGTGCCAGCAGCTTGACTGGCAGGGGGGCTCAAGAGGCCCAGTACTTC.

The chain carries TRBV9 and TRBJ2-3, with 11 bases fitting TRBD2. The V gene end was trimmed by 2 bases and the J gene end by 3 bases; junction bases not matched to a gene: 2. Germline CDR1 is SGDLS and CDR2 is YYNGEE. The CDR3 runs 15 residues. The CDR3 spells CASSVRLAGTDTQYF. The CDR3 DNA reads TGTGCCAGCAGCGTCCGACTAGCGGGGACAGATACGCAGTATTTT.

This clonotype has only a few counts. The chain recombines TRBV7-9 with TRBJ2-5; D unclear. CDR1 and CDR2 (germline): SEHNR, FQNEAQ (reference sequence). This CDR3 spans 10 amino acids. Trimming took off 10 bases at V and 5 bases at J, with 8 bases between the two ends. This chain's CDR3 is CAIRRETQYF. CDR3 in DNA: TGTGCCATCCGGCGGGAGACCCAGTACTTC.

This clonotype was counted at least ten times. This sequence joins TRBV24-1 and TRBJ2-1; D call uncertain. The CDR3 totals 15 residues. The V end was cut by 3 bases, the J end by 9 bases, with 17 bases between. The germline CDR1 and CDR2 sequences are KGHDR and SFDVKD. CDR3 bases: TGTGCCACCAGTGATCCTGGTTCCGGCGTGGCTGAGCAGTTCTTC. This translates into CATSDPGSGVAEQFF.

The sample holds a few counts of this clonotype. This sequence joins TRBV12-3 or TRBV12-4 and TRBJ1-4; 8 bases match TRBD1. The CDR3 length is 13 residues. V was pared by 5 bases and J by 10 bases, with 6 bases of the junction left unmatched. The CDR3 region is CASSTRGTGKLFF. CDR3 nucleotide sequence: TGTGCCAGCAGTACCAGGGGGACAGGAAAACTGTTTTTT.

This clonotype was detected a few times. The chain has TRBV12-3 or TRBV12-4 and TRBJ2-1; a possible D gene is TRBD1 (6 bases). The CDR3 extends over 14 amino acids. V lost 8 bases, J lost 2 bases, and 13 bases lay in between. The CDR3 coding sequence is TGTGCCAGCTGGTCAGGGGTGGCCTACAATGAGCAGTTCTTC. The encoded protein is CASWSGVAYNEQFF.

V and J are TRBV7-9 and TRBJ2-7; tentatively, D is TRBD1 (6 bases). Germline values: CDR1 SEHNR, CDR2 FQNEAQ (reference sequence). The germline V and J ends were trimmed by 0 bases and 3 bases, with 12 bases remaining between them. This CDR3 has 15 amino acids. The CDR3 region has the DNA TGTGCCAGCAGCTTAGCGGCCAGGGGCATCTACGAGCAGTACTTC. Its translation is CASSLAARGIYEQYF.

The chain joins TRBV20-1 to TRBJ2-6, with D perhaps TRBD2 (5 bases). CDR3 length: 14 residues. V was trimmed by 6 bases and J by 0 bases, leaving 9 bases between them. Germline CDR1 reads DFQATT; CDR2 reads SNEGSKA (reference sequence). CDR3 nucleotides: TGCAGTGCCCTTCGGGGCTCTGGGGCCAACGTCCTGACTTTC. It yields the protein CSALRGSGANVLTF.

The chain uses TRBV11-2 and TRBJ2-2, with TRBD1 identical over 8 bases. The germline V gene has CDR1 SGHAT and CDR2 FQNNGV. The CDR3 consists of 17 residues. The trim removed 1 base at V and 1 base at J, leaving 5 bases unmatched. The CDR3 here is CASSLGSGGLNTGELFF. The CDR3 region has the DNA TGTGCCAGCAGCTTAGGTTCAGGGGGCCTGAACACCGGGGAGCTGTTTTTT.

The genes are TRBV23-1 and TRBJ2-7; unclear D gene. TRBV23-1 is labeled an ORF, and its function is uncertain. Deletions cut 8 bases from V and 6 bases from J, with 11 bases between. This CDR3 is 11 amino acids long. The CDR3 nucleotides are TGCGCCAGCGAGTACTGGGGCGAGCAGTACGTC. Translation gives CASEYWGEQYV.

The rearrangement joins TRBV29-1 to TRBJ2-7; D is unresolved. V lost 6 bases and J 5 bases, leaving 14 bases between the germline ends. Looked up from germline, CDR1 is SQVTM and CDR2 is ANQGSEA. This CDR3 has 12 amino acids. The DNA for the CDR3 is TGCAGCGTCGATCTGAGTAGGAACGAGCAGTACTTC. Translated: CSVDLSRNEQYF.

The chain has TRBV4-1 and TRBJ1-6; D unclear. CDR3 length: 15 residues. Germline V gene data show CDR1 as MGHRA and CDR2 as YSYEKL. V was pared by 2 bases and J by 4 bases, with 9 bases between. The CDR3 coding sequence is TGCGCCAGCAGCCAACGTATCGGTTATAATTCACCCCTCCACTTT. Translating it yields CASSQRIGYNSPLHF.

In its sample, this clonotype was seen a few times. CDR3 sequence reads: CSASWGTEQFF. The CDR3 region has the DNA TGCAGTGCTAGTTGGGGTACTGAGCAGTTCTTC. V is TRBV20-1 and J is TRBJ2-1; D remains ambiguous. This CDR3 has 11 amino acids. Germline V CDR1 and CDR2: DFQATT, SNEGSKA (reference sequence). Trimming took off 3 bases at V and 9 bases at J, with 9 bases between the two ends.

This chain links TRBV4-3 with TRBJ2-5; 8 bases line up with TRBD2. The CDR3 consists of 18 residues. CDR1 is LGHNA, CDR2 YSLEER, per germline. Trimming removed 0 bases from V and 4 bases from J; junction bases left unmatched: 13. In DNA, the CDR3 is TGCGCCAGCAGCCAAGATCTATACGGACGGGGGGGCCGAGAGACCCAGTACTTC. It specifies CASSQDLYGRGGRETQYF.

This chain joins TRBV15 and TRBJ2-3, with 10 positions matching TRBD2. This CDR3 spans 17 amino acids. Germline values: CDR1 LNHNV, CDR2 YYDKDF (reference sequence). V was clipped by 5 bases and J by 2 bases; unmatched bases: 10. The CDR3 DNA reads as TGTGCCACCAGCGTCCCCCGGACTAGCGGAGACACAGATACGCAGTATTTT. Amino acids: CATSVPRTSGDTDTQYF.

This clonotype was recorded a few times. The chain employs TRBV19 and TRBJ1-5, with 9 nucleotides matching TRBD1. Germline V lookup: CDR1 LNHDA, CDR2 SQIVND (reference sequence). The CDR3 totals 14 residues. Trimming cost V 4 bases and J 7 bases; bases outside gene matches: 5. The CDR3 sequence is CASSTTGGGQPQHF. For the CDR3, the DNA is TGTGCCAGTAGTACCACAGGGGGCGGCCAGCCCCAGCATTTT.

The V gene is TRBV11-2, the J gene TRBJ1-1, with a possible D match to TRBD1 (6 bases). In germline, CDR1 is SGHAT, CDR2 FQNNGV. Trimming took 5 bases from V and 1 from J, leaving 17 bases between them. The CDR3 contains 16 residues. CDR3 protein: CASSLIRGGGNTEAFF. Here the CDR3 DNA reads TGTGCCAGCAGCCTAATTAGAGGGGGAGGGAACACTGAAGCTTTCTTT.

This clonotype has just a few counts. The chain's CDR3 is CASSSQYNSPLHF. In DNA form, the CDR3 reads TGTGCCAGCAGCTCACAGTATAATTCACCCCTCCACTTT. V usage is TRBV7-8 and J usage is TRBJ1-6, with D hard to call. Trimming took 4 bases from V and 4 from J, leaving 5 bases between them. This CDR3 spans 13 amino acids. Germline V gene lookup returns CDR1 SGHVS and CDR2 FQNEAQ.

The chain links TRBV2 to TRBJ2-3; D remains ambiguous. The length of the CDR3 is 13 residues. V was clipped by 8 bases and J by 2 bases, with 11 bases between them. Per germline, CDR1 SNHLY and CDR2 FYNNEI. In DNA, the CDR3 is TGTGCCAGCGGGGATAGTAACACAGATACGCAGTATTTT. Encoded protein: CASGDSNTDTQYF.

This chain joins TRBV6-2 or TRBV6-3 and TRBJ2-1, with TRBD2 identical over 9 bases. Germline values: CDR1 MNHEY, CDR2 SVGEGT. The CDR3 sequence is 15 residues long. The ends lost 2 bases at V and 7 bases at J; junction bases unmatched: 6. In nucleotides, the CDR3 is TGTGCCAGCAGTTACCGGGCTAGCGGGGTAAATGAGCAGTTCTTC. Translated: CASSYRASGVNEQFF.

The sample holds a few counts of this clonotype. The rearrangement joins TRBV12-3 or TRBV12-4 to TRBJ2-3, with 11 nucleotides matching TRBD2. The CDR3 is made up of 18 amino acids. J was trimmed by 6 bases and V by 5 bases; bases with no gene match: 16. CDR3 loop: CASSLGGSGGDFRDTQYF. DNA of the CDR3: TGTGCCAGCAGTCTAGGAGGTAGCGGGGGGGATTTTAGGGATACGCAGTATTTT.

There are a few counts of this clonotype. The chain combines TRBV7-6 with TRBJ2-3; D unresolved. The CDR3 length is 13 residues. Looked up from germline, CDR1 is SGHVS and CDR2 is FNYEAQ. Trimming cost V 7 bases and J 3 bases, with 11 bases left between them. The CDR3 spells CASNLAPTDTQYF. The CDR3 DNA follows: TGTGCCAGCAACTTGGCCCCTACAGATACGCAGTATTTT.

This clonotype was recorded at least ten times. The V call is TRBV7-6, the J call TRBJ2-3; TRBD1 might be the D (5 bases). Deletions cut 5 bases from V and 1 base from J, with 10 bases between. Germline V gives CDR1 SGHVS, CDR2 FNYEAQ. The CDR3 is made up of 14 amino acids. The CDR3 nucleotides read TGTGCCAGCAGCCCTCGACAGCGCACAGATACGCAGTATTTT. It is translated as CASSPRQRTDTQYF.

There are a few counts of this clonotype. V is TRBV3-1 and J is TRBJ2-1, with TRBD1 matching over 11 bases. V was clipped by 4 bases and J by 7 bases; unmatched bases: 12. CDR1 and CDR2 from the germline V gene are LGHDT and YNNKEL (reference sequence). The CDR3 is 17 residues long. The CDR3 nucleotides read TGTGCCAGCAGCCCCAGGGGGACGGGGACAGGGGGAAATGAGCAGTTCTTC. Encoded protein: CASSPRGTGTGGNEQFF.

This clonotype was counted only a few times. This chain's CDR3 is CSAPRPGALGQPQHF. Here the CDR3 DNA reads TGCAGTGCTCCCCGACCCGGGGCTTTAGGTCAGCCCCAGCATTTT. This sequence joins TRBV20-1 and TRBJ1-5; D perhaps matches TRBD1 (5 bases). The CDR3 has 15 amino acids. From germline, CDR1 is DFQATT and CDR2 SNEGSKA (reference sequence). V shed 5 bases and J shed 6 bases, with 20 bases lying between them.

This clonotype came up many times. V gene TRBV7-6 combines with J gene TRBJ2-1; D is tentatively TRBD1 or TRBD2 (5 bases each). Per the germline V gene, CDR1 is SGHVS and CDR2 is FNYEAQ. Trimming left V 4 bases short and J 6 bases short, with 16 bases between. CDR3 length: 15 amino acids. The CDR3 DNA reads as TGTGCCAGCAGCTCACCAGGGTCGGGGAGCAATGAGCAGTTCTTC. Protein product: CASSSPGSGSNEQFF.

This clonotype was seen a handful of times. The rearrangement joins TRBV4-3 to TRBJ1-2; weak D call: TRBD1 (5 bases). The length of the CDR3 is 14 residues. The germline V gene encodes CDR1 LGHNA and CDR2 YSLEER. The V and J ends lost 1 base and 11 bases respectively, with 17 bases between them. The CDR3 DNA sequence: TGCGCCAGCAGCCAAGCACAGGCCCCCGCAAGTTACACCTTC. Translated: CASSQAQAPASYTF.